This T cell receptor beta chain stems from a study of blood T cell repertoires in COVID-19. Study-wide background: The study drew acute and convalescent COVID-19 samples from the United States, Italy and Spain. T cells, B-cell-depleted T cells, or PBMCs supplied cDNA or gDNA.

Authors' data handling: Quantification of nucleated cells was approximated via reference gene primer amplification. TCRdb keeps only in-frame clones here, not all; method: immunoSEQ multiplex PCR. D and trimming were read from the DNA, whereas the V and J calls and clone size are those reported in that table. Among 250,000 to 350,000 clones, 70% to 90% were seen once, and the ten largest hold approximately 3%. Points on this clone: Other DNA sequences within the sample encode an identical CDR3.

This CDR3 spans 13 amino acids. Per the germline V gene, CDR1 is SQVTM and CDR2 is ANQGSEA. Trimming removed 7 bases from V and 8 bases from J, with 18 bases in between. The clonotype originates from a woman aged 25 to 39 with active or convalescent COVID-19. This sequence joins TRBV29-1 and TRBJ2-1; either TRBD1 or TRBD2 may supply D (5 bases each). The sample comprised peripheral blood. CDR3 residues: CSAGPPYNDEQFF. CDR3 nucleotides: TGCAGCGCGGGACCCCCTTACAACGATGAGCAGTTCTTC.